These 13 T cell receptor beta chains were all obtained from the same sample, sequenced in a study of T-cell reconstitution after alpha-beta-depleted transplantation in children. During its preparation, the TCRbeta library received unique molecular identifiers. TCRdb re-analysed the PCR reads in MiXCR, keeping a single row per CDR3 protein. The repertoire includes approximately 650,000 distinct CDR3 sequences, about an eighth of them detected once, and roughly 0.77% sits in the top ten. The source material was PBMCs, sampled before TCRalphabeta/CD19-depleted stem cell transplant. These receptors were obtained from a girl aged 2 to 9 with congenital amegakaryocytic thrombocytopenia, due to receive a stem cell transplant.

This clonotype was detected only a few times. The chain recombines TRBV5-1 with TRBJ2-1, with a possible D match to TRBD2 (6 bases). V was clipped by 3 bases and J by 0 bases, with 10 bases between them. Per germline, CDR1 SGHRS and CDR2 YFSETQ. CDR3 size: 15 residues. CDR3 sequence reads: CASSSIGGSYNEQFF. CDR3 nucleotide sequence: TGCGCCAGCAGCTCTATCGGGGGCTCCTACAATGAGCAGTTCTTC.

This clonotype was recorded many times. This chain uses TRBV21-1 with TRBJ1-5. TRBV21-1 is flagged as a pseudogene. This CDR3 has 12 residues. CDR3 nucleotide sequence: TGTGCCAGCAGCAAAATGGGTCAGCCCCAGCATTTT. Its translation: CASSKMGQPQHF.

The rearrangement uses TRBV7-2 and TRBJ1-1; TRBD1 matches 7 bases. V lost 5 bases to trimming and J lost 3 bases; unmatched junction nucleotides: 6. The CDR3 consists of 14 residues. The V gene's germline CDR1 is SGHTA and CDR2 FQGNSA. CDR3 protein: CASSPQGDDTEAFF. The CDR3 nucleotides are TGTGCCAGCAGCCCGCAGGGGGATGACACTGAAGCTTTCTTT.

This clonotype showed up many times. The V and J genes are TRBV20-1 and TRBJ2-7, with 8 bases aligning to TRBD2. This CDR3 region has 13 residues. The junction had 8 bases not matched to a gene; V was cut back by 6 bases and J by 4 bases. CDR1 is DFQATT, CDR2 SNEGSKA, per germline (reference sequence). The CDR3 loop reads CSARPGLAYEQYF. The CDR3 region has the DNA TGCAGTGCCCGGCCCGGACTAGCTTACGAGCAGTACTTC.

This clonotype was counted between two and nine times. The V gene is TRBV7-9, the J gene TRBJ2-5, with TRBD1 matching over 7 bases. The CDR3 loop spans 14 amino acids. Looked up from germline, CDR1 is SEHNR and CDR2 is FQNEAQ (reference sequence). Trimming removed 4 bases from V and 4 bases from J; junction bases left unmatched: 6. The CDR3 loop reads CASSWQTGRETQYF. In DNA form, the CDR3 reads TGTGCCAGCAGCTGGCAGACAGGGCGAGAGACCCAGTACTTC.

The rearrangement joins TRBV27 to TRBJ2-7, with D possibly TRBD1 on 6 matching bases. CDR1 and CDR2 (germline): MNHEY, SMNVEV (reference sequence). Trimming pared 4 bases from V and 3 bases from J, leaving 16 bases between. The CDR3 contains 15 residues. This CDR3 reads CASSSQQGILYEQYF. The CDR3 DNA sequence: TGTGCCAGCAGTTCGCAGCAGGGGATTCTCTACGAGCAGTACTTC.

This clonotype was counted ten times or more. The rearrangement uses TRBV12-3 or TRBV12-4 and TRBJ1-2; D gene uncertain. V was shortened by 5 bases and J by 2 bases, with 18 bases between the two germline ends. The CDR3 sequence is 16 residues long. The CDR3 DNA reads as TGTGCCAGCAGTCCCGATGAGTGGGCCACGAACTATGGCTACACCTTC. It is translated as CASSPDEWATNYGYTF.

The V call is TRBV5-1, the J call TRBJ2-1; 12 nucleotides line up with TRBD1. Germline V gene sequence: CDR1 SGHRS, CDR2 YFSETQ. Trimming cost V 4 bases and J 7 bases; bases outside gene matches: 6. There are 15 residues in the CDR3. This CDR3 is CASSAGQGAWNEQFF. For the CDR3, the DNA is TGCGCCAGCAGCGCGGGACAGGGGGCTTGGAATGAGCAGTTCTTC.

The rearrangement uses TRBV5-1 and TRBJ1-6; tentative D call: TRBD1 (6 bases). Looked up from germline, CDR1 is SGHRS and CDR2 is YFSETQ. The CDR3 has 15 amino acids. V was trimmed by 0 bases and J by 8 bases, leaving 12 bases between them. CDR3 protein: CASSLVGGRDSPLHF. CDR3 nucleotide sequence: TGCGCCAGCAGCTTGGTAGGGGGACGTGATTCACCCCTCCACTTT.

This clonotype was seen many times. V and J are TRBV9 and TRBJ1-3; TRBD1 aligns across 7 bases. This CDR3 is built from 18 residues. Germline CDR1 and CDR2: SGDLS and YYNGEE. The ends lost 4 bases at V and 0 bases at J; junction bases unmatched: 13. CDR3 loop: CASSRGQSIIPSGNTIYF. CDR3 sequence (DNA): TGTGCCAGCAGCCGGGGACAGTCGATAATTCCCTCTGGAAACACCATATATTTT.

In its sample, this clonotype was seen many times. Sequence at one end of the junction differs from germline and may be a read error. CDR3 amino acids: CASSLGPYNEQFF. The CDR3 bases are TGCGCCAGCAGCTTGGGGCCCTACAATGAGCAGTTCTTC. The rearrangement uses TRBV12-3 or TRBV12-4 and TRBJ2-1, with a weak D call TRBD1 (5 bases). This CDR3 comprises 13 residues.

This chain links TRBV3-1 with TRBJ2-3; weak D call: TRBD2 (6 bases). This CDR3 contains 15 residues. Germline CDR1 LGHDT, CDR2 YNNKEL (reference sequence). Trimming shortened V by 4 bases and J by 4 bases, and 15 bases separated the two germline ends. The CDR3 nucleotides are TGTGCCAGCAGCCCTGGAGGGGCGAATTCAGATACGCAGTATTTT. Its translation is CASSPGGANSDTQYF.

Ten or more counts support this clonotype. V usage is TRBV20-1 and J usage is TRBJ2-1; 11 bases are a match to TRBD1. Germline CDR1 DFQATT, CDR2 SNEGSKA (reference sequence). The CDR3 runs 13 residues. The CDR3 is CTSLDRGRDEQFF. Written as DNA, the CDR3 is TGCACATCCTTGGACAGGGGGCGGGATGAGCAGTTCTTC.